The clone carrying this T cell receptor (beta chain) was counted a few times. The antigen remains unidentified. This sample stems from a study of regulatory T cells in long-lasting Graves disease. Whole-study results and caveats: Peripheral blood was the sole material, not thyroid tissue.

Noted time point: newly diagnosed GD, antithyroid drugs for less than 3 months. TCR sequences were obtained from RNA taken from PBMCs. V gave up 7 bases and J gave up 0 bases; unmatched junction bases: 3. Germline-derived CDR1 and CDR2 are SQVTM and ANQGSEA. The CDR3 is made up of 13 amino acids. Both iRepertoire HTBI primers and Arm-PCR of CDR3 regions were used to build the TCR beta libraries. TCRdb re-called the multiplex PCR reads with MiXCR, one entry per CDR3 protein. The table lists 300,000 to 400,000 distinct CDR3 sequences, 16% of them singletons. The same sample was also studied in work on T cells in Graves' hyperthyroidism and ophthalmopathy.

The receptor comes from a man aged 40-55 years with Graves disease. The V gene is TRBV29-1, the J gene TRBJ1-1, with 9 nucleotides matching TRBD1. Source: peripheral blood mononuclear cells (PBMCs), taken at new diagnosis, from a patient treated with antithyroid drugs. In nucleotides, the CDR3 is TGCAGCGCCCGGACAGGGGTGAACACTGAAGCTTTCTTT. This translates into CSARTGVNTEAFF.